Listed below are T cell receptor beta chains from one sample, sequenced in a study of cytomegalovirus exposure and HLA in healthy donors. Method: immunoSEQ multiplex PCR; TCRdb's copy keeps in-frame clones and lacks some. The table lists 150,000 to 200,000 clones, around 76% of them singletons. The sequenced material came from PBMCs. The receptors were gathered from a man aged 25 to 40 in good health and CMV-seronegative. The CDR3 runs from the conserved cysteine through the conserved F or W. The D gene is left open where the match is weak. A clone size is listed for some rows: how often the clone was seen (once, few, many), or a class if it is expanded.

TRBV5-1	NA	TRBJ2-1	14	TRBD1	TGCGCCAGCAGCGCGGGGACAGGGAACAATGAGCAGTTCTTC	CASSAGTGNNEQFF
TRBV10-3	NA	TRBJ2-7	14	TRBD1	TGTGCCATCAGTGTTGGACAGGTAGAGGGCGAGCAGTACTTC	CAISVGQVEGEQYF
TRBV7-2	NA	TRBJ1-5	15	NA	TGTGCCAGCAGCTTAGAATTCGGGGGTAATCAGCCCCAGCATTTT	CASSLEFGGNQPQHF
TRBV7-6	few	TRBJ1-1	15	TRBD1	TGTGCCAGCAGCTTAGCGGGACAGGGAGGCACTGAAGCTTTCTTT	CASSLAGQGGTEAFF
TRBV19	NA	TRBJ2-1	15	NA	TGTGCCACCAAGCCGGGCGGGGACTCCTACAATGAGCAGTTCTTC	CATKPGGDSYNEQFF
TRBV7-2	NA	TRBJ1-5	14	NA	TGTGCCAGCAGCTTATTCGGTGGCGGGCAGCCCCAGCATTTT	CASSLFGGGQPQHF
TRBV5-1	NA	TRBJ2-2	18	TRBD2	TGCGCCAGCACCTGGTTGGGACTAGCGGGCGCGAACACCGGGGAGCTGTTTTTT	CASTWLGLAGANTGELFF
TRBV10-3	NA	TRBJ2-7	13	NA	TGTGCCATCAGTGAGTCGCGGGGCTACGAGCAGTACTTC	CAISESRGYEQYF
TRBV11-2	NA	TRBJ2-2	15	TRBD1	TGTGCCAGCAGCCCCCGGGACAGATACACCGGGGAGCTGTTTTTT	CASSPRDRYTGELFF
TRBV4-1	NA	TRBJ1-3	17	NA	TGCGCCAGCAGCCAAGCCCCAACAGAAAGCTCTGGAAACACCATATATTTT	CASSQAPTESSGNTIYF
TRBV19	NA	TRBJ1-1	15	TRBD1	TGTGCCAGTAGTATAGCCGTGACAGGGACCACTGAAGCTTTCTTT	CASSIAVTGTTEAFF
TRBV7-6	NA	TRBJ2-7	14	TRBD2	TGTGCCAGCAGCCACTTAGCGGGAGATCGCGAGCAGTACTTC	CASSHLAGDREQYF
TRBV6-4	NA	TRBJ1-6	16	NA	TGTGCCAGCAGTCCCAAGACAGCGATGGATAATTCACCCCTCCACTTT	CASSPKTAMDNSPLHF
TRBV28	NA	TRBJ2-3	16	TRBD2	TGTGCCAGCAGTCCCACTAGCGGGAGAGCCGCAGATACGCAGTATTTT	CASSPTSGRAADTQYF
TRBV4-2	few	TRBJ2-7	16	NA	TGTGCCAGCAGCCGCGGTGCCAGCGGTGAAGCCTACGAGCAGTACTTC	CASSRGASGEAYEQYF
TRBV28	NA	TRBJ2-3	21	TRBD2	TGTGCCAGCAGTTTGCCCCCAGCCGGGAGCGGGAGGGGAGGGCTCACAAATACGCAGTATTTT	CASSLPPAGSGRGGLTNTQYF
TRBV10-2	NA	TRBJ2-7	11	NA	TGCGCCAGCAGCACGGTCTACGAGCAGTACTTC	CASSTVYEQYF
TRBV7-2	once	TRBJ2-3	17	NA	TGTGCCAGCAGCTTCTCGCCCCACTGGGCTAACACAGATACGCAGTATTTT	CASSFSPHWANTDTQYF
TRBV6-4	NA	TRBJ1-5	11	NA	TGTGCCAGCCCTGGCAATCAGCCCCAGCATTTT	CASPGNQPQHF
TRBV28	NA	TRBJ1-4	20	TRBD1	TGTGCCAGCAGTCAAACCTCCGGGACAGGGCCACGGTCAACTAATGAAAAACTGTTTTTT	CASSQTSGTGPRSTNEKLFF
TRBV10-1	NA	TRBJ2-7	14	TRBD1	TGCGCCAGCAGTGGGACAGGAGTGCGCTACGAGCAGTACTTC	CASSGTGVRYEQYF
TRBV15	NA	TRBJ1-1	15	TRBD1	TGTGCCACCAGCACGTCGACAGGGACAGGCACTGAAGCTTTCTTT	CATSTSTGTGTEAFF
TRBV19	NA	TRBJ2-1	14	TRBD1	TGTGCCAGTAAGGGACAGCTTCTCTACAATGAGCAGTTCTTC	CASKGQLLYNEQFF
TRBV2	NA	TRBJ2-1	15	TRBD1	TGTGCCAGCAACGAGGGACAGGGATCCTACAATGAGCAGTTCTTC	CASNEGQGSYNEQFF
TRBV5-1	NA	TRBJ2-5	14	NA	TGCGCCAGCGGATTCCAGGGGGGTCGGGAGACCCAGTACTTC	CASGFQGGRETQYF
TRBV5-5	NA	TRBJ2-7	18	TRBD2	TGTGCCAGCACCGCGCTGGGGACTAGCGGGAGGGGCTCCTACGAGCAGTACTTC	CASTALGTSGRGSYEQYF
TRBV10-1	NA	TRBJ1-1	14	TRBD1	TGCGCCAGCAGTCTAGACAGGGGGAACACTGAAGCTTTCTTT	CASSLDRGNTEAFF
TRBV28	few	TRBJ1-4	15	NA	TGTGCCAGCAGTTTGGTGGGAGGGACTAATGAAAAACTGTTTTTT	CASSLVGGTNEKLFF
TRBV2	NA	TRBJ1-6	17	TRBD1	TGTGCCAGCAGTGAGCGTGGACAGGGGGCTTACAATTCACCCCTCCACTTT	CASSERGQGAYNSPLHF
TRBV23-1	few	TRBJ1-6	17	TRBD1	TGCGCCAGCAGTCAAATAGGGAGTCCGGGACAGAAATCACCCCTCCACTTT	CASSQIGSPGQKSPLHF
TRBV7-2	NA	TRBJ1-2	14	NA	TGTGCCAGCAGCGTAGGAACTACTAACTATGGCTACACCTTC	CASSVGTTNYGYTF
TRBV7-2	NA	TRBJ2-7	14	NA	TGTGCCAGCAGCTTTCGTGACGGGTCCTACGAGCAGTACTTC	CASSFRDGSYEQYF
TRBV27	NA	TRBJ1-5	13	NA	TGTGCCAGCAGTTTAGAGGCGAATCAGCCCCAGCATTTT	CASSLEANQPQHF
TRBV2	NA	TRBJ2-7	13	TRBD2	TGTGCCAGCTTTAGGGAAGCGGGAGTGGAGCAGTACTTC	CASFREAGVEQYF
TRBV5-1	NA	TRBJ2-1	17	NA	TGCGCCAGCTTCCAGGGGTCGACGGTCCTTTCCTACAATGAGCAGTTCTTC	CASFQGSTVLSYNEQFF
TRBV2	NA	TRBJ2-6	14	NA	TGTGCCAGCAGCCTTATCTCTGGGGCCAACGTCCTGACTTTC	CASSLISGANVLTF
TRBV4-1	NA	TRBJ1-2	15	NA	TGCGCCAGCAGCCAAGGTGCGGCAGCTAACTATGGCTACACCTTC	CASSQGAAANYGYTF
TRBV27	once	TRBJ2-7	15	NA	TGTGCCAGCAGTTTATACCTGACCGGGGACTACGAGCAGTACTTC	CASSLYLTGDYEQYF
TRBV5-1	NA	TRBJ1-1	14	NA	TGCGCCAGCAGCTTGTTACAGCTGAACACTGAAGCTTTCTTT	CASSLLQLNTEAFF
TRBV11-3	few	TRBJ2-7	15	TRBD2	TGTGCCAGCAGCCCCGGCTCTAGCGGGAGTTACGAGCAGTACTTC	CASSPGSSGSYEQYF
TRBV29-1	NA	TRBJ2-5	16	TRBD2	TGCAGCGTGGGCCTCGCTACTAGCGGGAGCGGTGAGACCCAGTACTTC	CSVGLATSGSGETQYF
TRBV28	NA	TRBJ2-7	16	TRBD1	TGTGCCAGCAGTCTCCTTGGATGGGGGACAGGGGGTGAGCAGTACTTC	CASSLLGWGTGGEQYF
TRBV4-1	NA	TRBJ2-5	16	TRBD1	TGCGCCAGCAGCCAAGATCAGGGGGTGGGGCAAGAGACCCAGTACTTC	CASSQDQGVGQETQYF
TRBV2	NA	TRBJ1-1	13	TRBD1	TGTGCCAGCAGTGACCCCCGGACAGGGTGGGCTTTCTTT	CASSDPRTGWAFF
TRBV18	NA	TRBJ2-3	15	NA	TGTGCCAGCTCACCATATCAGGATAGCACAGATACGCAGTATTTT	CASSPYQDSTDTQYF
TRBV5-1	NA	TRBJ2-2	17	TRBD1	TGCGCCAGCAGTTTGGAATTCGGGACAGTCTTTTCCGGGGAGCTGTTTTTT	CASSLEFGTVFSGELFF
TRBV10-3	NA	TRBJ1-3	15	TRBD1	TGTGCCATCAGTGAGCCGGGGACAGGGGTTGACACCATATATTTT	CAISEPGTGVDTIYF
TRBV6-1	NA	TRBJ2-1	15	TRBD2	TGTGCCAGCAGTGGGGGGGGACTAGGTTACAATGAGCAGTTCTTC	CASSGGGLGYNEQFF
TRBV11-1	NA	TRBJ2-7	14	TRBD2	TGTGCCAGCGGAGCGACTAGCGGGGTTTACGAGCAGTACTTC	CASGATSGVYEQYF
TRBV7-9	NA	TRBJ2-3	17	TRBD2	TGTGCCAGCAGCTCGGGGGCCCTAGCGGGCGGCACAGATACGCAGTATTTT	CASSSGALAGGTDTQYF
TRBV5-6	few	TRBJ2-3	15	TRBD1	TGTGCCAGCAGCCTTAGACAGGGAAGTACAGATACGCAGTATTTT	CASSLRQGSTDTQYF
TRBV4-2	NA	TRBJ2-1	15	NA	TGTGCCAGTCGGACTGCCCTAAGCTCCTACAATGAGCAGTTCTTC	CASRTALSSYNEQFF
TRBV9	once	TRBJ2-7	14	TRBD2	TGTGCCAGCAGCGCTAGTAGCGGGGCCTACGAGCAGTACTTC	CASSASSGAYEQYF